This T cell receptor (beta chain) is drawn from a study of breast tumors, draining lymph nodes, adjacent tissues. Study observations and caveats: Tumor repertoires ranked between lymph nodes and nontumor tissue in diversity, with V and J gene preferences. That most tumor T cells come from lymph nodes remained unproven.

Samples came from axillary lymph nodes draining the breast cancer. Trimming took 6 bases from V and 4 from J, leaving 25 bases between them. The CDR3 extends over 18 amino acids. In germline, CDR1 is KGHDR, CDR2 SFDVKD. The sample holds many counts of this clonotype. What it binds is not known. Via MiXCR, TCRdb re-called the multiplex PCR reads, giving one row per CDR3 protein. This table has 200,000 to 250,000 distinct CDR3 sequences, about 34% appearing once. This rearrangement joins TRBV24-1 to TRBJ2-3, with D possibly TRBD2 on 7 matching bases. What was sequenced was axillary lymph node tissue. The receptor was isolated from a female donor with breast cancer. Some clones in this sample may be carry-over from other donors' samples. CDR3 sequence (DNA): TGTGCCACCAGTACCCGAAGGGGGGGCCCCAATAATGCAGATACGCAGTATTTT. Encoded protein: CATSTRRGGPNNADTQYF.